Each of the 25 T cell receptor beta chains below was sequenced from the same sample in a study of lymphopenia after photon versus proton radiotherapy. The assay was immunoSEQ multiplex PCR, and TCRdb's table has in-frame clones only and misses some. In the table there are about 22,000 clones, over 90% of which are singletons. The material sequenced was peripheral blood, taken from a patient treated with proton-based radiotherapy. Every receptor here comes from a woman aged 70-85 years with pancreatic cancer. Some clones in this sample may be carry-over from other donors' samples.

This clone showed up just a few times. The J gene is TRBJ1-1, the V gene TRBV15, with no clear D. V lost 4 bases and J lost 4, with 10 bases in between. The CDR3 spans 13 residues. CDR1 is LNHNV, CDR2 YYDKDF, per germline (reference sequence). CDR3 bases: TGTGCCACCAGCAATATGATTGGCACTGAAGCTTTCTTT. It yields the protein CATSNMIGTEAFF.

The chain uses TRBV28 and TRBJ2-1; 9 positions agree with TRBD2. After removal of 2 bases from V and 10 bases from J, the junction contained 6 bases not matched to a gene. Germline CDR1 and CDR2: MDHEN and SYDVKM. The CDR3 runs to 14 residues. CDR3 DNA: TGTGCCAGCAGTTTAAGGCTAGCGGGAAGGGAGCAGTTCTTC. It yields the protein CASSLRLAGREQFF.

This rearrangement joins TRBV19 to TRBJ2-7; the match to TRBD1 covers 12 bases. The V and J ends lost 3 bases and 3 bases, in that order; junction bases with no gene match: 3. The germline gives CDR1 LNHDA, CDR2 SQIVND (reference sequence). The CDR3 has 15 amino acids. The CDR3 sequence is CASSMGQGANYEQYF. In nucleotides, the CDR3 is TGTGCCAGTAGTATGGGACAGGGGGCGAACTACGAGCAGTACTTC.

The CDR3 protein is CASSLRAGSGWMNTEAFF. CDR3 nucleotides: TGTGCCAGCAGTTTACGTGCGGGATCGGGTTGGATGAACACTGAAGCTTTCTTT. This chain connects TRBV27 to TRBJ1-1; D gene uncertain. The CDR3 loop spans 18 amino acids. CDR1 is MNHEY and CDR2 is SMNVEV in the germline V gene (reference sequence). The V and J ends lost 2 bases and 0 bases respectively, with 19 bases between them.

The chain couples TRBV6-6 to TRBJ1-5; 7 bases line up with TRBD1. V lost 5 bases, J lost 3 bases, and 4 bases stayed unmatched. In germline, CDR1 is MNHNY, CDR2 SVGAGI (reference sequence). The CDR3 extends over 14 amino acids. The CDR3 bases are TGTGCCAGCAGTCCACAGGGGTTCAATCAGCCCCAGCATTTT. Translation gives CASSPQGFNQPQHF.

On this clone: A read error may produce the germline difference seen at one junction end. This chain uses TRBV28 with TRBJ2-2, with 8 bases matching TRBD1. The CDR3 has 16 amino acids. Germline lookup yields CDR1 MDHEN and CDR2 SYDVKM. CDR3 residues: CASSLWTGKNTGELFF. The CDR3 nucleotides read TGTGCCAGCAGTCTATGGACAGGGAAAAACACCGGGGAGCTGTTTTTT. The entire variable domain, with the rest obtained from reference TRBV28 and TRBJ2-2, is as follows: DVKVTQSSRYLVKRTGEKVFLECVQDMDHENMFWYRQDPGLGLRLIYFSYDVKMKEKGDIPEGYSVSREKKERFSLILESASTNQTSMYLCASSLWTGKNTGELFFGEGSRLTVL.

The chain recombines TRBV29-1 with TRBJ1-1; D remains unclear. Trimming left V 0 bases short and J 1 base short, with 6 bases between. This CDR3 region has 13 residues. The germline V gene has CDR1 SQVTM and CDR2 ANQGSEA. Written as DNA, the CDR3 is TGCAGCGTTGAAGAAACGGCGAACACTGAAGCTTTCTTT. It codes for CSVEETANTEAFF.

This clone was observed a single time. The rearrangement links TRBV20-1 to TRBJ2-7, with D possibly matching TRBD2 (6 bases). The germline CDR1 and CDR2 sequences are DFQATT and SNEGSKA (reference sequence). V shed 7 bases and J shed 6 bases, with 13 bases lying between them. The CDR3 length is 11 residues. CDR3 loop: CSVGRDGEQYF. The CDR3 DNA reads TGCAGTGTTGGGCGGGACGGCGAGCAGTACTTC.

The rearrangement links TRBV27 to TRBJ2-6, with 13 nucleotides matching TRBD2. The germline CDR1 and CDR2 sequences are MNHEY and SMNVEV (reference sequence). The CDR3 consists of 18 residues. The V gene end was trimmed by 8 bases and the J gene end by 0 bases; junction bases not matched to a gene: 7. As DNA, the CDR3 is TGTGCCAGCGCACTAGCGGGAGGGACCTACTCTGGGGCCAACGTCCTGACTTTC. It translates to CASALAGGTYSGANVLTF.

The chain recombines TRBV19 with TRBJ1-1, with a weak D call TRBD1 (6 bases). The V end lost 1 base, the J end lost 8 bases, and 14 bases lay between the germline ends. The germline V gene has CDR1 LNHDA and CDR2 SQIVND (reference sequence). This CDR3 has 14 amino acids. The CDR3 DNA reads TGTGCCAGTAGTATAGGAGCCGACAGGACGGAAGCTTTCTTT. This encodes CASSIGADRTEAFF.

J is TRBJ2-3 and V is TRBV6-1; TRBD2 agrees at 10 bases. The germline V gene has CDR1 MNHNS and CDR2 SASEGT. Trimming took 2 bases from V and 4 from J; bases not matched to a gene: 6. CDR3 size: 16 residues. The CDR3: CASSELVAGGADTQYF. The CDR3 region has the DNA TGTGCCAGCAGTGAACTCGTAGCGGGAGGTGCAGATACGCAGTATTTT.

Only one count was recorded for this clone. The genes are TRBV30 and TRBJ2-5; 14 positions agree with TRBD2. J gave up 4 bases and V 4 bases, and 5 bases lay outside the gene matches. This CDR3 has 15 residues. The germline V gene encodes CDR1 GTSNPN and CDR2 SVGIG (reference sequence). The CDR3 coding sequence is TGTGCCTGGAAACCAGGACTAGCGGGAGGAGAGACCCAGTACTTC. It yields the protein CAWKPGLAGGETQYF.

The chain uses TRBV6-4 and TRBJ1-2; D may be TRBD1 (5 bases). CDR3 size: 13 residues. In germline, CDR1 is MRHNA, CDR2 SNTAGT. The V and J ends lost 7 bases and 2 bases respectively, with 11 bases between them. CDR3 region: CASTRQLNYGYTF. CDR3 DNA sequence: TGTGCCAGCACCAGACAGTTAAACTATGGCTACACCTTC.

The rearrangement links TRBV28 to TRBJ1-4; D may be TRBD1 (5 bases). CDR3 length: 14 amino acids. Germline CDR1 and CDR2: MDHEN and SYDVKM. Trimming removed 6 bases from V and 8 bases from J, with 16 bases in between. CDR3 bases: TGTGCCAGCAGGCGGGACCGGGCGCAGGAAAAACTGTTTTTT. Amino acids: CASRRDRAQEKLFF.

The CDR3, as DNA: TGTGCCAGCAGTTACTCGGGGGGACTAGCTAACTATGGCTACACCTTC. This encodes CASSYSGGLANYGYTF. This sequence joins TRBV6-5 and TRBJ1-2, with D perhaps TRBD1 (5 bases). The CDR3 totals 16 residues. The V and J ends lost 0 bases and 0 bases respectively, with 11 bases between them. Per the germline V gene, CDR1 is MNHEY and CDR2 is SVGAGI.

The chain links TRBV5-1 to TRBJ2-2, with D unresolved. Per the germline V gene, CDR1 is SGHRS and CDR2 is YFSETQ. Trimming pared 0 bases from V and 0 bases from J, leaving 12 bases between. The CDR3 is 17 amino acids. For the CDR3, the DNA is TGCGCCAGCAGCTTGGAGGGTTTGGGCCCGAACACCGGGGAGCTGTTTTTT. As protein: CASSLEGLGPNTGELFF.

To note about this clone: One end of the junction does not line up with germline, which may come from a read error. The identical CDR3 is also encoded by other nucleotide sequences in the sample. The CDR3, as DNA: TGCGCCTGGAGGGACGGAATAAACACCGGGGAGCTGTTTTTT. It codes for CAWRDGINTGELFF. The V and J genes are TRBV30 and TRBJ2-2; possible D gene TRBD2, 6 bases. The germline CDR1 and CDR2 sequences are GTSNPN and SVGIG (reference sequence). The CDR3 is made up of 14 amino acids. Full variable domain (remainder filled in from reference TRBV30 and TRBJ2-2): SQTIHQWPATLVQPVGSPLSLECTVEGTSNPNLYWYRQAAGRGLQLLFYSVGIGQISSEVPQNLSASRPQDRQFILSSKKLLLSDSGFYLCAWRDGINTGELFFGEGSRLTVL.

The chain joins TRBV30 to TRBJ2-2; possible D gene TRBD2, 6 bases. Germline V gene data show CDR1 as GTSNPN and CDR2 as SVGIG (reference sequence). The CDR3 is 14 amino acids. V was shortened by 3 bases and J by 6 bases, with 14 bases between the two germline ends. Here the CDR3 DNA reads TGTGCCTGGAGGTCGGGACTCCCCCCCGGGGAGCTGTTTTTT. Translating it yields CAWRSGLPPGELFF. Full variable domain (rest looked up from reference TRBV30 and TRBJ2-2): SQTIHQWPATLVQPVGSPLSLECTVEGTSNPNLYWYRQAAGRGLQLLFYSVGIGQISSEVPQNLSASRPQDRQFILSSKKLLLSDSGFYLCAWRSGLPPGELFFGEGSRLTVL.

The chain is built from TRBV11-2 and TRBJ1-3, with 10 bases that match TRBD1. The CDR3 contains 14 residues. Germline V gene data show CDR1 as SGHAT and CDR2 as FQNNGV. The junction had 7 bases not matched to a gene; V was cut back by 5 bases and J by 9 bases. The CDR3 DNA reads as TGTGCCAGCAGCCCCGGGACAGGGGATGGCACCATATATTTT. Translating gives CASSPGTGDGTIYF.

The rearrangement uses TRBV28 and TRBJ2-1; D not resolved. This CDR3 comprises 13 residues. Trimming shortened V by 5 bases and J by 6 bases, and 11 bases separated the two germline ends. Germline CDR1 and CDR2: MDHEN and SYDVKM. For the CDR3, the DNA is TGTGCCAGCAGTCCGCCCTCTCGCAATGAGCAGTTCTTC. Translated: CASSPPSRNEQFF.

The chain uses TRBV7-9 and TRBJ2-3; 9 bases line up with TRBD2. Germline CDR1 and CDR2: SEHNR and FQNEAQ (reference sequence). The ends lost 1 base at V and 1 base at J; junction bases unmatched: 3. The CDR3 spans 16 residues. CDR3 protein: CASSLVSGSGTDTQYF. CDR3 nucleotide sequence: TGTGCCAGCAGCTTAGTTAGCGGGAGCGGCACAGATACGCAGTATTTT.

On this clone itself: The junction differs from germline at one of its ends, possibly a read error. The chain is built from TRBV7-7 and TRBJ2-2; 13 positions agree with TRBD2. Germline values: CDR1 SSHAT, CDR2 FNYEAQ (reference sequence). The CDR3 totals 17 residues. The CDR3 sequence: CASSRGTSGANTGELFF. As DNA, the CDR3 is TGTGCTAGCAGCCGCGGGACTAGCGGGGCGAACACCGGGGAGCTGTTTTTT.

The CDR3 DNA reads TGTGCCTGGAGCCTCGGGGGGAGGGAATTTAATTCACCCCTCCACTTT. Translating gives CAWSLGGREFNSPLHF. The chain is built from TRBV30 and TRBJ1-6, with a weak D call TRBD1 (5 bases). This CDR3 has 16 amino acids. From germline, CDR1 is GTSNPN and CDR2 SVGIG (reference sequence). Trimming took off 3 bases at V and 6 bases at J, with 18 bases between the two ends.

This clone showed up just once. The chain couples TRBV7-2 to TRBJ2-1; 7 bases are shared with TRBD1. The CDR3 loop spans 12 amino acids. Germline assignment: CDR1 SGHTA and CDR2 FQGNSA. V shed 5 bases and J 7 bases; nucleotides not matched to a gene: 2. As DNA, the CDR3 is TGTGCCAGCAGCCTGACAGGGAATGAGCAGTTCTTC. Protein product: CASSLTGNEQFF.

The chain couples TRBV10-1 to TRBJ2-7; D call uncertain. V was clipped by 0 bases and J by 2 bases, with 8 bases between them. CDR1 is WNHNN and CDR2 is SYGVQD in the germline V gene (reference sequence). The CDR3 has 14 amino acids. CDR3 in amino acids: CASSESNGPYEQYF. CDR3 nucleotides: TGCGCCAGCAGTGAGTCCAACGGACCCTACGAGCAGTACTTC.